This TCR beta chain was documented in a study of blood T cell repertoires in COVID-19 (TCRdb year 2020). Study-wide context: The collaborator samples originated in the United States, Italy and Spain and spanned the acute and convalescent phases of COVID-19. Nearly every sample came with metadata listing a de-identified subject ID, COVID-19 status, age in years and sex. The prospective study material was composed of cDNA or gDNA derived from T cells, B-cell-depleted T cells, or PBMCs. The repertoires were made available in a free public database intended to serve as a resource for research on the immune response to SARS-CoV-2. The samples were drawn from two sources: the first 160 participants of the ongoing ImmuneRACE study, and 1,000 to 1,500 subjects contributed by 6 global collaborators. Where available, HLA class I and class II types were obtained from metadata supplied by the sample provider rather than from assay-based typing. The dataset comprised deeply sampled blood TCRbeta repertoires from subjects exposed to, actively infected with, or recovered from COVID-19.

CDR1 and CDR2 (SGHTA, FQGNSA) derive from the germline V gene. There are 15 amino acids in the CDR3, from cysteine to phenylalanine inclusive. Here the CDR3 DNA is all that survives: 45 bases in frame from base 1. V is cut by 5 bases and J by 9 bases, and the space between the germline ends is 20 bases. Participants in the prospective study were enrolled through a virtual design, were aged roughly 18 to 100 years, and lived in 24 United States geographic areas. To assign participants to cohorts, the prospective study relied on clinical history that participants themselves reported in a screening survey and a study questionnaire. Exposed participants had been in contact with someone with a PCR-confirmed or clinician-diagnosed COVID-19 case within 2 weeks of study entry. In the prospective study, whole blood, serum and a nasopharyngeal or oropharyngeal swab were collected from each participant by mobile phlebotomists. Prospective study participants could optionally give additional blood draws and questionnaires over an approximately two-month period. Prospective study blood samples were shipped either frozen or at room temperature before DNA extraction.

Paper-wide results and their limitations: The quantity of clinical and demographic metadata differed by source and by participant and was supplied without curation.

TCRbeta CDR3 regions were amplified from genomic DNA using the immunoSEQ Assay, a bias-controlled multiplex PCR. Processing in the source paper ran as follows. Within the assay, amplification of reference gene primers was used to estimate how many nucleated cells each sample contained. To quantify the absolute abundance of each unique TCRbeta CDR3 rearrangement, sequence reads were collapsed and filtered. Productive Simpson clonality was computed per sample as the square root of Simpson's diversity index over productive rearrangements. The source is immuneACCESS, and TCRdb retained only in-frame sequences with V and J called. Part of the clones is not carried over; for the studies checked, unresolved V genes explain less than half of this, and the remainder is unexplained. D and trimming were read from the DNA, whereas the V and J calls and clone size are those reported in that table. This sample has 180,000 or so clones in its table, and more than 75% of those were observed once. The ten most abundant clones make up about 15% of the sample.

A word on this clone: Its target antigen remains unknown. Base quality data are lacking; no much larger clone is found one base away.

The sequenced sample was PBMCs or T cells enriched from blood (not recorded which). The rearranged segments are TRBV7-2 and TRBJ2-1; the D gene is perhaps TRBD1, from 5 matching bases. This sequence originates from a man aged 55 to 70 who had been exposed to COVID-19. CDR3 reads: CASSPSGRRQREQFF. The DNA reads TGTGCCAGCAGCCCCAGTGGCAGAAGACAGCGTGAGCAGTTCTTC.